The 29 T cell receptor beta chains below all came from one sample that was sequenced in a study of blood T cell repertoires in COVID-19. Using immunoSEQ multiplex PCR, the repertoire was profiled, and TCRdb retains in-frame clones only, with some absent. The sample carries 450,000 or so clones, roughly 90% recorded once. The sequenced sample was peripheral blood. The receptor source for this set is a woman aged 40 to 55 with COVID-19, enrolled during active disease.

This clone was detected once. This sequence joins TRBV7-3 and TRBJ1-1, with D tentatively TRBD1 (6 bases). CDR1 is SGHTA, CDR2 FQGTGA, per germline. V was clipped by 5 bases and J by 5 bases, with 15 bases between them. The CDR3 spans 14 residues. CDR3 nucleotides: TGTGCCAGCAGCCCCGAGGGGAGGGGGACTGAAGCTTTCTTT. As protein: CASSPEGRGTEAFF. The variable domain in full, with the rest retrieved from reference TRBV7-3 and TRBJ1-1, is GAGVSQTPSNKVTEKGKYVELRCDPISGHTALYWYRQSLGQGPEFLIYFQGTGAADDSGLPNDRFFAVRPEGSVSTLKIQRTERGDSAVYLCASSPEGRGTEAFFGQGTRLTVV.

This chain links TRBV18 with TRBJ1-3, with 8 bases aligning to TRBD1. The V segment lost 0 bases and the J segment 6 bases; nucleotides outside the gene matches: 4. Germline V gene lookup returns CDR1 KGHSH and CDR2 LQKENI. This CDR3 is built from 15 residues. CDR3 region: CASSPPTGVQNTIYF. As DNA, the CDR3 is TGTGCCAGCTCACCACCGACAGGGGTGCAAAACACCATATATTTT.

This rearrangement joins TRBV28 to TRBJ1-1; perhaps TRBD1 as D (5 bases). V lost 6 bases to trimming and J lost 1 base, with 12 bases between them. This CDR3 has 14 residues. Germline lookup yields CDR1 MDHEN and CDR2 SYDVKM. The CDR3 DNA reads as TGTGCCAGCAGACCACAGGCGGAGAACACTGAAGCTTTCTTT. Residues: CASRPQAENTEAFF.

This chain links TRBV19 with TRBJ1-2; tentative D call: TRBD1 (6 bases). Germline CDR1 reads LNHDA; CDR2 reads SQIVND (reference sequence). V shed 3 bases and J shed 5 bases, with 22 bases lying between them. The CDR3 has 17 amino acids. The CDR3 here is CASSMTRGPPGTYGYTF. CDR3 coding DNA: TGTGCCAGTAGTATGACGCGGGGGCCCCCCGGGACATATGGCTACACCTTC.

The chain recombines TRBV7-3 with TRBJ2-3, with 8 nucleotides matching TRBD2. The V gene's germline CDR1 is SGHTA and CDR2 FQGTGA. The trim removed 5 bases at V and 3 bases at J, leaving 4 bases unmatched. The CDR3 is made up of 14 amino acids. The CDR3 DNA follows: TGTGCCAGCAGCCCGGGACTAGTAACAGATACGCAGTATTTT. Translating it yields CASSPGLVTDTQYF.

V usage is TRBV15 and J usage is TRBJ1-6; TRBD1 is a possible D gene (6 bases). Trimming removed 8 bases at V and 5 bases at J, with 16 bases between. The CDR3 runs 15 residues. Germline V gene lookup returns CDR1 LNHNV and CDR2 YYDKDF (reference sequence). The CDR3, as DNA: TGTGCCACCTCCCGGGAGGGGGGAAATAATTCACCCCTCCACTTT. Amino acids: CATSREGGNNSPLHF.

CDR3 loop: CASSFTGNNQPQHF. DNA of the CDR3: TGTGCCAGCAGCTTTACAGGGAACAATCAGCCCCAGCATTTT. This sequence joins TRBV7-2 and TRBJ1-5, with a tentative D call TRBD1 (6 bases). This CDR3 spans 14 amino acids. V lost 3 bases to trimming and J lost 3 bases, with 9 bases between them. CDR1 and CDR2 (germline): SGHTA, FQGNSA.

The chain employs TRBV18 and TRBJ2-7, with 7 bases matching TRBD1. Germline loops: CDR1 KGHSH, CDR2 LQKENI. The CDR3 runs 16 residues. With 5 bases clipped from V and 0 bases from J, the junction kept 10 bases outside the gene matches. The CDR3 sequence is CASSSPLTGTSYEQYF. The CDR3, as DNA: TGTGCCAGCTCATCGCCCTTGACAGGGACCTCCTACGAGCAGTACTTC.

The V gene is TRBV9, the J gene TRBJ1-1; no reliable D call. Trimming shortened V by 4 bases and J by 6 bases, and 16 bases separated the two germline ends. The CDR3 sequence is 14 residues long. Germline CDR1 is SGDLS and CDR2 is YYNGEE. CDR3 sequence (DNA): TGTGCCAGCAGCTCCGGGCCAAGCGGGGCTGAAGCTTTCTTT. Protein product: CASSSGPSGAEAFF.

This clone has only one observation. V and J are TRBV18 and TRBJ1-2; a possible D gene is TRBD1 (6 bases). Trimming pared 6 bases from V and 3 bases from J, leaving 14 bases between. CDR1 is KGHSH, CDR2 LQKENI, per germline. The CDR3 spans 14 residues. CDR3 loop: CASSQQGRYYGYTF. The CDR3 coding sequence is TGTGCCAGCTCTCAACAGGGAAGGTACTATGGCTACACCTTC.

The CDR3 DNA sequence: TGTGCCATCAATTCATGGGACACCGCCAGGTCCGATGGGATGGGCTACACCTTC. This encodes CAINSWDTARSDGMGYTF. The V and J genes are TRBV10-3 and TRBJ1-2; D is possibly TRBD1 (6 bases). This CDR3 is 18 amino acids long. V lost 7 bases to trimming and J lost 8 bases, with 32 bases between them. Per the germline V gene, CDR1 is ENHRY and CDR2 is SYGVKD.

The chain links TRBV6-2 or TRBV6-3 to TRBJ2-1, with 7 bases fitting TRBD2. The J segment lost 6 bases and the V segment lost 6 bases, leaving 8 bases of the junction unmatched. CDR1 MNHEY and CDR2 SVGEGT come from the germline V gene. The CDR3 spans 14 residues. The CDR3: CASSRAGPINEQFF. Written as DNA, the CDR3 is TGTGCCAGCAGCAGAGCGGGGCCTATCAATGAGCAGTTCTTC.

This rearrangement joins TRBV27 to TRBJ1-1, with D uncertain. CDR1 and CDR2 from the germline V gene are MNHEY and SMNVEV (reference sequence). CDR3 length: 13 residues. Between the trimmed V and J ends, which lost 3 bases and 1 base, there was a span of 6 bases. CDR3 loop: CASSFKPNTEAFF. DNA of the CDR3: TGTGCCAGCAGTTTCAAGCCGAACACTGAAGCTTTCTTT.

This chain links TRBV27 with TRBJ1-6, with D uncertain. Deletions cut 5 bases from V and 6 bases from J, with 11 bases between. This CDR3 has 14 residues. Germline-derived CDR1 and CDR2 are MNHEY and SMNVEV (reference sequence). The CDR3 coding sequence is TGTGCCAGCAGTGGCCAGGCCCCTAATTCACCCCTCCACTTT. Its protein is CASSGQAPNSPLHF.

Notes on this clone: One junction end does not reproduce the germline sequence, and a read error may be involved. The rearrangement joins TRBV3-1 (or the pseudogene TRBV3-2) to TRBJ1-2; D may be TRBD1 (5 bases). This CDR3 contains 13 residues. The germline V gene encodes CDR1 LGHDT and CDR2 YNNKEL (reference sequence). CDR3 residues: CASSQGRDRWRVF. The CDR3, as DNA: TGTGCCAGCAGCCAAGGACGGGACCGATGGAGGGTCTTC.

This chain uses TRBV28 with TRBJ2-7; 10 nucleotides match TRBD2. CDR1 is MDHEN, CDR2 SYDVKM, per germline. This CDR3 spans 13 amino acids. The trim removed 8 bases at V and 3 bases at J, leaving 4 bases unmatched. The CDR3 DNA reads TGTGCCAGCCGGATAGCGGGAGGCTACGAGCAGTACTTC. This encodes CASRIAGGYEQYF.

The chain links TRBV5-8 to TRBJ1-2; weak D call: TRBD1 (5 bases). Germline V CDR1 and CDR2: SGHTS, YDEGEE. V lost 0 bases and J lost 2, with 8 bases in between. The CDR3 is 14 residues long. Here the CDR3 reads CASSLEGLNYGYTF. DNA of the CDR3: TGTGCCAGCAGCTTGGAGGGACTGAACTATGGCTACACCTTC.

The chain has TRBV29-1 and TRBJ1-1; D is unclear. The V and J ends lost 8 bases and 5 bases respectively, with 15 bases between them. Germline CDR1 and CDR2: SQVTM and ANQGSEA. The CDR3 sequence is 12 residues long. CDR3 sequence (DNA): TGCAGCACCCAGGTGGGTGCGACTGAAGCTTTCTTT. Its translation: CSTQVGATEAFF.

The rearrangement links TRBV29-1 to TRBJ2-5, with D perhaps matching TRBD1 (6 bases). The V end lost 8 bases, the J end lost 7 bases, and 17 bases lay between the germline ends. Germline lookup yields CDR1 SQVTM and CDR2 ANQGSEA. There are 12 residues in the CDR3. CDR3 DNA: TGCAGCTCCAAGGCCCAGGGGTGGACCCAGTACTTC. Its translation is CSSKAQGWTQYF.

The rearrangement links TRBV11-2 to TRBJ2-3, with 9 bases matching TRBD1. V gave up 3 bases and J gave up 3 bases; unmatched junction bases: 7. The CDR3 totals 16 residues. CDR1 and CDR2 (germline): SGHAT, FQNNGV. The CDR3 nucleotides are TGTGCCAGCAGCTTGGGACCGGGACAGGGAACAGATACGCAGTATTTT. Translation: CASSLGPGQGTDTQYF.

V gene TRBV7-2 combines with J gene TRBJ1-4, with D unclear. CDR3 length equals 15 residues. Germline-derived CDR1 and CDR2 are SGHTA and FQGNSA. V dropped 6 bases and J dropped 0 bases, with 11 bases sitting between them. The CDR3 spells CASSPRVTTNEKLFF. Here the CDR3 DNA reads TGTGCCAGCAGTCCCCGGGTCACAACTAATGAAAAACTGTTTTTT.

The chain combines TRBV5-1 with TRBJ2-1; 9 nucleotides align to TRBD1. The CDR3 contains 15 residues. J was trimmed by 5 bases and V by 9 bases; bases with no gene match: 12. CDR1 is SGHRS and CDR2 is YFSETQ in the germline V gene. Here the CDR3 DNA reads TGCGCCACGGGGGTAACAGGGGGCTCTGACAATGAGCAGTTCTTC. Translation: CATGVTGGSDNEQFF.

The V gene is TRBV6-5, the J gene TRBJ1-2; 9 nucleotides line up with TRBD1. This CDR3 has 14 residues. V trimming: 4 bases; J trimming: 5 bases; junction bases outside the gene matches: 5. Germline V lookup: CDR1 MNHEY, CDR2 SVGAGI. CDR3 region: CASSLLGQGYGYTF. CDR3 sequence (DNA): TGTGCCAGCAGTTTGTTGGGACAGGGTTATGGCTACACCTTC.

This rearrangement joins TRBV5-1 to TRBJ2-3; TRBD1 agrees at 10 bases. The CDR3 spans 16 residues. Germline V gives CDR1 SGHRS, CDR2 YFSETQ. Trimming at V came to 0 bases and at J to 2 bases, leaving 3 bases not matched to a gene. The CDR3: CASSLGQGANTDTQYF. CDR3 DNA: TGCGCCAGCAGCTTGGGACAGGGGGCGAACACAGATACGCAGTATTTT.

This chain uses TRBV6-6 with TRBJ1-4; 9 nucleotides match TRBD1. This CDR3 contains 18 residues. Germline CDR1 is MNHNY and CDR2 is SVGAGI (reference sequence). Trimming took 5 bases from V and 2 from J; bases not matched to a gene: 12. For the CDR3, the DNA is TGTGCCAGCAGTCCGGTGGGACAGGGAGTCGCTACTAATGAAAAACTGTTTTTT. Translated: CASSPVGQGVATNEKLFF.

The rearrangement joins TRBV7-9 to TRBJ1-1, with TRBD1 identical over 11 bases. V dropped 1 base and J dropped 1; count of bases not matched to a gene: 2. Germline V gives CDR1 SEHNR, CDR2 FQNEAQ (reference sequence). The CDR3 runs to 16 residues. CDR3 loop: CASSLGTGGRNTEAFF. CDR3 DNA: TGTGCCAGCAGCTTAGGGACAGGGGGCCGGAACACTGAAGCTTTCTTT. Looking up the rest from reference TRBV7-9 and TRBJ1-1 gives the full variable domain: DTGVSQNPRHKITKRGQNVTFRCDPISEHNRLYWYRQTLGQGPEFLTYFQNEAQLEKSRLLSDRFSAERPKGSFSTLEIQRTEQGDSAMYLCASSLGTGGRNTEAFFGQGTRLTVV.

As DNA, the CDR3 is TGTGCCAGCAGCTCCCAATCGGGAGTCAATAATGAGCAGTTCTTC. It translates to CASSSQSGVNNEQFF. The rearrangement joins TRBV7-2 to TRBJ2-1, with D possibly TRBD2 on 6 matching bases. The CDR3 covers 15 residues. Germline V gene data show CDR1 as SGHTA and CDR2 as FQGNSA. V was shortened by 4 bases and J by 7 bases, with 17 bases between the two germline ends.

The rearrangement joins TRBV27 to TRBJ1-3; D uncertain. Trimming shortened V by 3 bases and J by 0 bases, and 6 bases separated the two germline ends. This CDR3 region has 14 residues. Germline loops: CDR1 MNHEY, CDR2 SMNVEV (reference sequence). The CDR3 loop reads CASSFRGSGNTIYF. The CDR3 DNA reads as TGTGCCAGCAGTTTTCGGGGCTCTGGAAACACCATATATTTT.

The chain links TRBV7-8 to TRBJ1-6, with a tentative D call TRBD1 (5 bases). Trimming left V 5 bases short and J 0 bases short, with 23 bases between. CDR3 size: 20 residues. Germline CDR1 is SGHVS and CDR2 is FQNEAQ. The CDR3 nucleotides read TGTGCCAGCAGCGCCGGGGGGGACGGACGAAAAAACTCCTATAATTCACCCCTCCACTTT. It yields the protein CASSAGGDGRKNSYNSPLHF.